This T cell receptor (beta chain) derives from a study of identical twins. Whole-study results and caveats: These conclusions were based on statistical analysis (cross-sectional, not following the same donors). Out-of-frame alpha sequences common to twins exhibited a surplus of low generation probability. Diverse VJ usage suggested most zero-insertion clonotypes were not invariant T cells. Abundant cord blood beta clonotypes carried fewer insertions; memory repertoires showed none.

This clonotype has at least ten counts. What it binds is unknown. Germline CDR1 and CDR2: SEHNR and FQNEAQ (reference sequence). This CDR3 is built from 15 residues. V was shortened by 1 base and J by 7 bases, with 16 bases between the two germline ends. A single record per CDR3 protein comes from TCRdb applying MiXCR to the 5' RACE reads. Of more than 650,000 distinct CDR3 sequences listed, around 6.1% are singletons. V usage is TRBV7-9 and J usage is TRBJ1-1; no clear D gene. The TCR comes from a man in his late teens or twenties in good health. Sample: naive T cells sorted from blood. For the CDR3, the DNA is TGTGCCAGCAGCTTAGGGGTCTTCCAATCCTATGAAGCTTTCTTT. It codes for CASSLGVFQSYEAFF.